Below are 17 T cell receptor beta chains sequenced from a single sample in a study of neurological immune-mediated disorders. Using its own MiXCR run on the 5' RACE reads, TCRdb lists one record per CDR3 protein. Of roughly 100,000 distinct CDR3 sequences detected, around 3.3% appear once; the ten largest clones hold 6%. Sequenced material: PBMCs. The source of these receptors is a woman between 18 and 30 years old with multiple sclerosis.

This clonotype was seen ten or more times. As DNA, the CDR3 is TGCGCCAGCAGCCGCGGGACAGTACGACAAGAGACCCAGTACTTC. Translated: CASSRGTVRQETQYF. V and J are TRBV5-1 and TRBJ2-5; a possible D gene is TRBD1 (7 bases). CDR3 length: 15 amino acids. V was shortened by 4 bases and J by 2 bases, with 15 bases between the two germline ends. Germline V gene data show CDR1 as SGHRS and CDR2 as YFSETQ.

This clonotype was seen ten or more times. The chain uses TRBV7-2 and TRBJ1-5; 9 bases align to TRBD1. This CDR3 contains 13 residues. Losses at the gene ends were 3 bases for V and 9 bases for J; bases not matched to a gene: 3. In germline, CDR1 is SGHTA, CDR2 FQGNSA. CDR3 amino acids: CASSLGQGAPQHF. The CDR3 nucleotides read TGTGCCAGCAGCTTGGGACAGGGCGCGCCCCAGCATTTT.

At least ten counts were recorded for this clonotype. The chain employs TRBV20-1 and TRBJ1-5; maybe TRBD1 (5 bases). Trimming shortened V by 3 bases and J by 6 bases, and 21 bases separated the two germline ends. There are 16 residues in the CDR3. Germline lookup yields CDR1 DFQATT and CDR2 SNEGSKA (reference sequence). The chain's CDR3 is CSASEFGEGRSQPQHF. CDR3 DNA sequence: TGCAGTGCTAGTGAGTTCGGGGAGGGGCGTAGTCAGCCCCAGCATTTT.

This clonotype was observed at least ten times. The chain recombines TRBV7-2 with TRBJ2-1, with D tentatively TRBD2 (6 bases). Germline assignment: CDR1 SGHTA and CDR2 FQGNSA. Deletions cut 5 bases from V and 7 bases from J, with 24 bases between. The CDR3 length is 17 residues. The CDR3 DNA sequence: TGTGCCAGCAGCGCACTAGGCGGGGCTCCTTCGGGGAATGAGCAGTTCTTC. Amino acids: CASSALGGAPSGNEQFF.

This clonotype was found many times. The V call is TRBV3-1, the J call TRBJ2-7; D remains unclear. Germline-derived CDR1 and CDR2 are LGHDT and YNNKEL (reference sequence). The V end lost 1 base, the J end lost 1 base, and 8 bases lay between the germline ends. There are 14 residues in the CDR3. The CDR3 is CASSQGPLSYEQYF. DNA for the CDR3: TGTGCCAGCAGCCAAGGACCATTATCCTACGAGCAGTACTTC.

There are many counts of this clonotype. The V gene is TRBV7-2, the J gene TRBJ1-1; D is possibly TRBD1 (6 bases). The CDR3 is 15 residues long. V lost 5 bases and J lost 1, with 14 bases in between. Looked up from germline, CDR1 is SGHTA and CDR2 is FQGNSA. DNA for the CDR3: TGTGCCAGCAGCACAATTCAGGGGACGAACACTGAAGCTTTCTTT. Protein sequence: CASSTIQGTNTEAFF.

This clonotype was found many times. V and J are TRBV20-1 and TRBJ2-3; 11 bases are a match to TRBD1. The CDR3 has 15 residues. Germline V gene data show CDR1 as DFQATT and CDR2 as SNEGSKA (reference sequence). The V gene end was trimmed by 5 bases and the J gene end by 7 bases; junction bases not matched to a gene: 11. The CDR3 nucleotides are TGCAGTGCTCGTACTGGGACAGGGGGGGTGTATACGCAGTATTTT. Protein sequence: CSARTGTGGVYTQYF.

This clonotype came up a few times. This chain joins TRBV20-1 and TRBJ2-5; D call uncertain. CDR1 DFQATT and CDR2 SNEGSKA come from the germline V gene (reference sequence). V was clipped by 5 bases and J by 5 bases, with 9 bases between them. CDR3 length: 11 amino acids. This CDR3 reads CSAHGVETQYF. Written as DNA, the CDR3 is TGCAGTGCTCATGGGGTTGAGACCCAGTACTTC.

This clonotype has at least ten counts. V is TRBV5-6 and J is TRBJ2-3; no clear D gene. Trimming stripped 2 bases from V and 1 base from J, with 20 bases between. The CDR3 has 18 residues. Per the germline V gene, CDR1 is SGHDT and CDR2 is YYEEEE. This CDR3 reads CASSFRLGPQARTDTQYF. In nucleotides, the CDR3 is TGTGCCAGCAGCTTCAGGTTAGGGCCCCAAGCGCGCACAGATACGCAGTATTTT.

This clonotype was detected many times. The chain couples TRBV5-1 to TRBJ2-3; TRBD2 agrees at 13 bases. V was pared by 4 bases and J by 7 bases, with 9 bases of the junction left unmatched. From germline, CDR1 is SGHRS and CDR2 YFSETQ. The CDR3 runs 16 residues. CDR3 sequence reads: CASSVWTSGSYNTQYF. The CDR3 DNA reads as TGCGCCAGCAGCGTCTGGACTAGCGGGAGTTACAATACGCAGTATTTT.

On this clonotype itself: A much larger clone lies one base from this, so it may be a read error. The CDR3 coding sequence is TGTGCCAGCAACACCGGACTAGCGGTGGATACGCAGTATTTT. Encoded protein: CASNTGLAVDTQYF. This chain links TRBV12-3 or TRBV12-4 with TRBJ2-3; 10 nucleotides match TRBD2. The CDR3 runs 14 residues. V lost 7 bases to trimming and J lost 6 bases; unmatched junction nucleotides: 7.

This clonotype has a count of ten or more. This CDR3 is CASSYSMGRPSGNTIYF. The CDR3 DNA reads as TGTGCCAGCAGTTACTCGATGGGGAGGCCCTCTGGAAACACCATATATTTT. V and J are TRBV6-6 and TRBJ1-3; D remains ambiguous. The V and J ends lost 0 bases and 0 bases respectively, with 12 bases between them. The CDR3 extends over 17 amino acids. CDR1 and CDR2 (germline): MNHNY, SVGAGI (reference sequence).

This clonotype has at least ten counts. The chain carries TRBV3-1 and TRBJ2-7, with 11 bases identical to TRBD2. The V gene's germline CDR1 is LGHDT and CDR2 YNNKEL (reference sequence). The junction had 12 bases not matched to a gene; V was cut back by 0 bases and J by 2 bases. The CDR3 is 19 amino acids. In DNA form, the CDR3 reads TGTGCCAGCAGCCAAGAAGGGTCAGCTAGCGGGGGGTCCACCTACGAGCAGTACTTC. Its protein product is CASSQEGSASGGSTYEQYF.

This clonotype was recorded many times. The rearrangement joins TRBV20-1 to TRBJ2-4; D is possibly TRBD2 (6 bases). V was pared by 0 bases and J by 4 bases, with 22 bases between. Germline lookup yields CDR1 DFQATT and CDR2 SNEGSKA (reference sequence). The CDR3 is 18 amino acids. CDR3 DNA sequence: TGCAGTGCTAGAGATCGAAGGTCCCCTAGCGCCGTGAAAAACATTCAGTACTTC. This translates into CSARDRRSPSAVKNIQYF.

There are many counts of this clonotype. The chain is built from TRBV29-1 and TRBJ2-3, with D unclear. The germline gives CDR1 SQVTM, CDR2 ANQGSEA. CDR3 length equals 10 residues. The V gene lost 7 bases and the J gene lost 5 bases, with 7 bases spanning the gap. CDR3 bases: TGCAGCGCCTGTGGAGATACGCAGTATTTT. Protein sequence: CSACGDTQYF.

Concerning this clonotype: Possible read error: a much larger clone is one base away. The chain joins TRBV3-1 to TRBJ2-5, with 8 bases fitting TRBD1. This CDR3 region has 14 residues. CDR1 is LGHDT, CDR2 YNNKEL, per germline (reference sequence). CDR3 bases: TGTGCCAGCAACCAAGGGACAGGACAAGAGACCCAGTACTTC. Residues: CASNQGTGQETQYF.

This clonotype was seen at least ten times. The chain joins TRBV20-1 to TRBJ1-3; no definite D call. V lost 2 bases, J lost 4 bases, and 9 bases lay in between. The CDR3 sequence is 13 residues long. In germline, CDR1 is DFQATT, CDR2 SNEGSKA (reference sequence). CDR3: CSARNPGGNTIYF. Written as DNA, the CDR3 is TGCAGTGCTAGAAATCCGGGGGGAAACACCATATATTTT.